These T cell receptor beta chains were read from a single sample in a study of identical twins. TCRdb analysed the 5' RACE reads with MiXCR anew, one entry per CDR3 protein. The table lists 200,000 to 250,000 distinct CDR3 sequences, over 11% of them singletons. Material: memory (CD45RO+) T cells sorted from blood. These receptors were collected from a woman under 30 in good health. Each CDR3 is given with its conserved first and last residue. The D gene is left open where the match is weak. Some rows mark clone size as missing; the rest say once, few, many or name a class of expanded clone.

-,TRBV20-1,TRBJ2-1,TRBD1,CSARDWDSDNEQFF,TGCAGTGCTAGAGATTGGGACAGCGACAATGAGCAGTTCTTC
-,TRBV2,TRBJ2-6,-,CASRARGFSGANVLTF,TGTGCCAGCAGAGCCCGAGGATTCTCTGGGGCCAACGTCCTGACTTTC
-,TRBV7-8,TRBJ2-3,TRBD1,CASSRRTGWMDTQYF,TGTGCCAGCAGCCGTCGGACAGGGTGGATGGATACGCAGTATTTT
-,TRBV11-2,TRBJ2-1,-,CASSLDKGGWGEQFF,TGTGCCAGCAGCTTAGATAAAGGGGGGTGGGGTGAGCAGTTCTTC
-,TRBV7-2,TRBJ2-4,-,CASSLTSWGSQVYF,TGTGCCAGCAGCTTAACCTCCTGGGGGAGCCAGGTGTACTTC
-,TRBV29-1,TRBJ2-2,TRBD1,CSATGERGIGELFF,TGCAGCGCCACAGGGGAAAGAGGTATCGGGGAGCTGTTTTTT
-,TRBV9,TRBJ2-5,TRBD1,CASSVASGQGAAIQETQYF,TGTGCCAGCAGCGTAGCTTCGGGACAGGGGGCGGCGATTCAAGAGACCCAGTACTTC
many,TRBV18,TRBJ2-7,TRBD1,CASSPYARDRVGEQYF,TGTGCCAGCTCACCATACGCCCGGGACAGGGTTGGCGAGCAGTACTTC
few,TRBV9,TRBJ2-1,TRBD2,CASSWGTSGDNEQFF,TGTGCCAGCAGCTGGGGGACTAGCGGAGACAATGAGCAGTTCTTC
-,TRBV12-3/TRBV12-4,TRBJ1-1,-,CASSLGAGDTEAFF,TGTGCCAGCAGTTTAGGGGCTGGAGACACTGAAGCTTTCTTT
few,TRBV28,TRBJ1-1,-,CASSRTGTANTEAFF,TGTGCCAGCAGTAGAACCGGGACGGCGAACACTGAAGCTTTCTTT
-,TRBV20-1,TRBJ1-5,-,CSAHRQAGLDQPQHF,TGCAGTGCTCATAGACAGGCGGGGTTAGATCAGCCCCAGCATTTT
-,TRBV3-1,TRBJ2-3,TRBD2,CASSRSIGGDTDTQYF,TGTGCCAGCAGCCGCAGCATCGGGGGGGACACAGATACGCAGTATTTT
-,TRBV29-1,TRBJ2-5,-,CSVSGVKWTLEETQYF,TGCAGCGTGAGCGGAGTAAAATGGACACTTGAAGAGACCCAGTACTTC
-,TRBV6-1,TRBJ1-1,TRBD1,CASSEGQGMRTEAFF,TGTGCCAGCAGTGAGGGACAGGGTATGAGAACTGAAGCTTTCTTT
few,TRBV20-1,TRBJ2-4,-,CSARSKDRLAKNIQYF,TGCAGTGCTAGATCCAAGGACAGACTAGCCAAAAACATTCAGTACTTC
few,TRBV12-3/TRBV12-4,TRBJ2-1,TRBD2,CASTPSGRDYAEQFF,TGTGCCAGCACCCCTAGCGGGAGGGACTATGCTGAGCAGTTCTTC
many,TRBV20-1,TRBJ1-1,TRBD1,CSAGDRLRYTEAFF,TGCAGTGCTGGGGACAGGCTAAGGTACACTGAAGCTTTCTTT
-,TRBV25-1,TRBJ2-5,-,CASSKKGVETQYF,TGTGCCAGCAGCAAGAAGGGGGTGGAGACCCAGTACTTC
-,TRBV3-1,TRBJ2-5,-,CASTRGETQYF,TGTGCCAGCACCCGCGGGGAGACCCAGTACTTC